This note documents a single T cell receptor beta chain sequence. This table comes from immunoSEQ multiplex PCR, and its TCRdb copy is limited to in-frame clones, with some not included. The table has around 130,000 clones, about 90% seen once; the top ten hold approximately 8%. The sample originates from a study of control samples from healthy donors and cancer patients. The clonotype comes from a man aged 45 to 65 with head and neck cancer. The specimen was PBMCs.

CDR3 bases: TGCGCCAGCAGTGAAGGGCGTGAAGCTTTCTTT. This sequence encodes CASSEGREAFF. This chain joins TRBV10-2 and TRBJ1-1; D is uncertain. Germline V lookup: CDR1 WSHSY, CDR2 SAAADI. V shed 3 bases and J shed 7 bases, with 6 bases lying between them. CDR3 length equals 11 residues.